The next 19 T cell receptor beta chains were all read from a single sample in a study of blood T cell repertoires in COVID-19. Sequencing used immunoSEQ multiplex PCR; TCRdb keeps in-frame clones, though not all of them. The table has about 290,000 clones, about nine tenths seen once. Material: PBMCs or T cells enriched from blood (not recorded which). These receptors were taken from a woman aged 40 to 50 who had recovered from COVID-19.

This clone was detected only a few times. The chain couples TRBV6-5 to TRBJ1-6; TRBD1 agrees at 10 bases. Germline values: CDR1 MNHEY, CDR2 SVGAGI. The ends lost 4 bases at V and 10 bases at J; junction bases unmatched: 4. The CDR3 consists of 14 residues. This CDR3 reads CASSSDRGDSPLHF. The CDR3 DNA is TGTGCCAGCAGTTCGGACAGGGGGGACTCACCCCTCCACTTT.

This chain connects TRBV19 to TRBJ1-2; 7 nucleotides agree with TRBD1. V shed 5 bases, J shed 4 bases, and the junction held 7 bases outside the gene matches. Germline assignment: CDR1 LNHDA and CDR2 SQIVND (reference sequence). The CDR3 contains 14 residues. For the CDR3, the DNA is TGTGCCAGTAGTGTAGGACAGGACTTCTATGGCTACACCTTC. Protein product: CASSVGQDFYGYTF.

The V call is TRBV2, the J call TRBJ1-5, with D unresolved. Trimming stripped 5 bases from V and 9 bases from J, with 14 bases between. CDR3 length: 13 amino acids. Looked up from germline, CDR1 is SNHLY and CDR2 is FYNNEI. The CDR3 coding sequence is TGTGCCAGCAGTACCCGGTCGGAGGGGCCCCAGCATTTT. It codes for CASSTRSEGPQHF.

The chain recombines TRBV9 with TRBJ1-1; 10 bases match TRBD1. Germline trimming cut 10 bases from V and 4 bases from J; bases unmatched to any gene: 16. Germline V CDR1 and CDR2: SGDLS, YYNGEE. The CDR3 extends over 16 amino acids. CDR3: CAAGRKWTGGSTEAFF. The CDR3 nucleotides read TGTGCCGCGGGGAGAAAGTGGACAGGGGGTAGCACTGAAGCTTTCTTT. The full variable domain, in which reference TRBV9 and TRBJ1-1 provide the parts outside the CDR3, is DSGVTQTPKHLITATGQRVTLRCSPRSGDLSVYWYQQSLDQGLQFLIQYYNGEERAKGNILERFSAQQFPDLHSELNLSSLELGDSALYFCAAGRKWTGGSTEAFFGQGTRLTVV.

The chain employs TRBV4-1 and TRBJ2-1; tentatively, D is TRBD1 (6 bases). CDR3 size: 17 residues. Germline V lookup: CDR1 MGHRA, CDR2 YSYEKL. V was shortened by 6 bases and J by 1 base, with 19 bases between the two germline ends. CDR3 sequence (DNA): TGCGCCAGCAGGCCTGTTGGGACGGGGACATCCTACAATGAGCAGTTCTTC. Protein: CASRPVGTGTSYNEQFF.

V and J are TRBV19 and TRBJ1-3; 8 bases are shared with TRBD1. The germline V gene has CDR1 LNHDA and CDR2 SQIVND (reference sequence). Trimming took 6 bases from V and 3 from J; bases not matched to a gene: 7. The CDR3 runs 15 residues. The CDR3 sequence is CASRLQGANGNTIYF. The CDR3 nucleotides are TGTGCCAGTAGACTCCAGGGGGCTAATGGAAACACCATATATTTT.

V and J are TRBV29-1 and TRBJ2-3, with 12 positions matching TRBD2. This CDR3 region has 14 residues. V was clipped by 6 bases and J by 7 bases; unmatched bases: 8. Germline V lookup: CDR1 SQVTM, CDR2 ANQGSEA. This CDR3 is CSVYPTSGRNTQYF. DNA of the CDR3: TGCAGCGTATACCCGACTAGCGGGAGAAATACGCAGTATTTT.

The genes are TRBV5-4 and TRBJ1-6; D might be TRBD1 (6 bases). The CDR3 covers 16 residues. The germline V gene encodes CDR1 SGHNT and CDR2 YYREEE (reference sequence). V dropped 1 base and J dropped 5 bases, with 13 bases sitting between them. CDR3 nucleotides: TGTGCCAGCAGCTTGTTTGGGGGCCCGAATAATTCACCCCTCCACTTT. It yields the protein CASSLFGGPNNSPLHF.

The chain carries TRBV29-1 and TRBJ2-1; the D gene is possibly TRBD1 (7 bases). V gave up 6 bases and J gave up 0 bases, with 27 bases separating them. Germline loops: CDR1 SQVTM, CDR2 ANQGSEA. The CDR3 spans 19 residues. The CDR3 coding sequence is TGCAGCGTGGACGGATGGGCAGGGGGGAGAGGCCTCTCCTACAATGAGCAGTTCTTC. Residues: CSVDGWAGGRGLSYNEQFF.

The CDR3: CASSLELRTEAFF. CDR3 DNA sequence: TGTGCCAGCAGTTTAGAATTGCGGACTGAAGCTTTCTTT. The rearrangement uses TRBV12-3 or TRBV12-4 and TRBJ1-1; D is unresolved. This CDR3 is 13 amino acids long. Trimming pared 1 base from V and 5 bases from J, leaving 8 bases between.

The chain carries TRBV5-1 and TRBJ2-1; 11 positions agree with TRBD2. CDR3 length: 15 residues. CDR1 is SGHRS and CDR2 is YFSETQ in the germline V gene. With V trimmed by 4 bases and J by 5 bases, 5 bases remained unmatched. The CDR3 DNA reads TGCGCCAGCAGCCCCCCTAGCGGGAGGAACAATGAGCAGTTCTTC. Translated: CASSPPSGRNNEQFF. Looking up the rest from reference TRBV5-1 and TRBJ2-1 gives the full variable domain: KAGVTQTPRYLIKTRGQQVTLSCSPISGHRSVSWYQQTPGQGLQFLFEYFSETQRNKGNFPGRFSGRQFSNSRSEMNVSTLELGDSALYLCASSPPSGRNNEQFFGPGTRLTVL.

The chain uses TRBV5-1 and TRBJ2-1, with TRBD2 matching over 9 bases. V was clipped by 2 bases and J by 9 bases; unmatched bases: 6. Germline V CDR1 and CDR2: SGHRS, YFSETQ. The CDR3 totals 14 residues. The CDR3 spells CASSFAGGEVEQFF. The CDR3 DNA follows: TGCGCCAGCAGCTTCGCGGGAGGGGAGGTTGAGCAGTTCTTC.

The V call is TRBV19, the J call TRBJ2-3, with D maybe TRBD1 (7 bases). The CDR3 length is 18 residues. Germline CDR1 is LNHDA and CDR2 is SQIVND (reference sequence). Trimming left V 6 bases short and J 0 bases short, with 22 bases between. Written as DNA, the CDR3 is TGTGCCAGTAGCATAACCACCACCAGGGGGACTAGCACAGATACGCAGTATTTT. It translates to CASSITTTRGTSTDTQYF.

V usage is TRBV19 and J usage is TRBJ1-6; 7 bases align to TRBD1. In germline, CDR1 is LNHDA, CDR2 SQIVND (reference sequence). This CDR3 has 15 residues. Trimming at V came to 6 bases and at J to 5 bases, leaving 7 bases not matched to a gene. The CDR3 region is CASSGTEGNNSPLHF. CDR3 sequence (DNA): TGTGCCAGTAGCGGGACAGAGGGGAATAATTCACCCCTCCACTTT.

The J gene is TRBJ2-7, the V gene TRBV30; 8 nucleotides line up with TRBD1. The CDR3 sequence is 14 residues long. The germline V gene encodes CDR1 GTSNPN and CDR2 SVGIG (reference sequence). Germline trimming cut 6 bases from V and 2 bases from J; bases unmatched to any gene: 9. CDR3 bases: TGTGCCTGCCCAACCGGGACAGGAACCTACGAGCAGTACTTC. Protein product: CACPTGTGTYEQYF.

This chain connects TRBV24-1 to TRBJ2-1; 11 bases line up with TRBD1. Germline CDR1 reads KGHDR; CDR2 reads SFDVKD. V shed 6 bases and J 7 bases; nucleotides not matched to a gene: 4. CDR3 length: 14 residues. As DNA, the CDR3 is TGTGCCACCAGTCCGGGACAGGGGGGGAATGAGCAGTTCTTC. Protein: CATSPGQGGNEQFF.

V gene TRBV6-1 combines with J gene TRBJ2-3; 11 nucleotides agree with TRBD1. In germline, CDR1 is MNHNS, CDR2 SASEGT. J lost 4 bases, V lost 0 bases, and 3 bases had no gene match. CDR3 length: 16 residues. CDR3 DNA: TGTGCCAGCAGTGAAGCGATGGGACAGGGGGCAGATACGCAGTATTTT. Amino acid sequence: CASSEAMGQGADTQYF.

The V and J genes are TRBV12-3 or TRBV12-4 and TRBJ1-2; no firm D call. V lost 4 bases and J 2 bases, leaving 8 bases between the germline ends. The CDR3 consists of 13 residues. Here the CDR3 DNA reads TGTGCCAGCAGTTACGGGATCAACTATGGCTACACCTTC. Its protein product is CASSYGINYGYTF.

The rearrangement uses TRBV5-1 and TRBJ1-6; TRBD1 matches at 8 bases. Trimming removed 4 bases from V and 7 bases from J; junction bases left unmatched: 10. Germline CDR1 is SGHRS and CDR2 is YFSETQ. The length of the CDR3 is 16 residues. The CDR3 sequence: CASSQNSGQGNSPLHF. The CDR3 nucleotides are TGCGCCAGCAGCCAGAACTCTGGACAGGGAAATTCACCCCTCCACTTT.